The present entry profiles one T cell receptor beta chain with its context. Its specificity is unknown. MiXCR was run by TCRdb on the 5' RACE reads, yielding one entry per CDR3 protein. The table includes around 310,000 distinct CDR3 sequences, almost 4% detected once. The sample belongs to a study of T cells after yellow fever vaccination. Findings of the study overall: High-abundance clonotypes from the bulk population could contaminate FACS-sorted repertoires.

The CDR3 has 11 residues. Germline loops: CDR1 SGHNT, CDR2 YENEEA. Trimming took 4 bases from V and 4 from J, leaving 4 bases between them. The rearrangement uses TRBV11-3 and TRBJ1-2; unclear D gene. The sequences come from PBMCs, collected 5 days after the yellow fever booster vaccination. This clonotype was obtained from a man aged 18 to 30 who received the YFV17D yellow fever vaccine. In DNA form, the CDR3 reads TGTGCCAGCAGCTGCACCTATGGCTACACCTTC. It codes for CASSCTYGYTF.